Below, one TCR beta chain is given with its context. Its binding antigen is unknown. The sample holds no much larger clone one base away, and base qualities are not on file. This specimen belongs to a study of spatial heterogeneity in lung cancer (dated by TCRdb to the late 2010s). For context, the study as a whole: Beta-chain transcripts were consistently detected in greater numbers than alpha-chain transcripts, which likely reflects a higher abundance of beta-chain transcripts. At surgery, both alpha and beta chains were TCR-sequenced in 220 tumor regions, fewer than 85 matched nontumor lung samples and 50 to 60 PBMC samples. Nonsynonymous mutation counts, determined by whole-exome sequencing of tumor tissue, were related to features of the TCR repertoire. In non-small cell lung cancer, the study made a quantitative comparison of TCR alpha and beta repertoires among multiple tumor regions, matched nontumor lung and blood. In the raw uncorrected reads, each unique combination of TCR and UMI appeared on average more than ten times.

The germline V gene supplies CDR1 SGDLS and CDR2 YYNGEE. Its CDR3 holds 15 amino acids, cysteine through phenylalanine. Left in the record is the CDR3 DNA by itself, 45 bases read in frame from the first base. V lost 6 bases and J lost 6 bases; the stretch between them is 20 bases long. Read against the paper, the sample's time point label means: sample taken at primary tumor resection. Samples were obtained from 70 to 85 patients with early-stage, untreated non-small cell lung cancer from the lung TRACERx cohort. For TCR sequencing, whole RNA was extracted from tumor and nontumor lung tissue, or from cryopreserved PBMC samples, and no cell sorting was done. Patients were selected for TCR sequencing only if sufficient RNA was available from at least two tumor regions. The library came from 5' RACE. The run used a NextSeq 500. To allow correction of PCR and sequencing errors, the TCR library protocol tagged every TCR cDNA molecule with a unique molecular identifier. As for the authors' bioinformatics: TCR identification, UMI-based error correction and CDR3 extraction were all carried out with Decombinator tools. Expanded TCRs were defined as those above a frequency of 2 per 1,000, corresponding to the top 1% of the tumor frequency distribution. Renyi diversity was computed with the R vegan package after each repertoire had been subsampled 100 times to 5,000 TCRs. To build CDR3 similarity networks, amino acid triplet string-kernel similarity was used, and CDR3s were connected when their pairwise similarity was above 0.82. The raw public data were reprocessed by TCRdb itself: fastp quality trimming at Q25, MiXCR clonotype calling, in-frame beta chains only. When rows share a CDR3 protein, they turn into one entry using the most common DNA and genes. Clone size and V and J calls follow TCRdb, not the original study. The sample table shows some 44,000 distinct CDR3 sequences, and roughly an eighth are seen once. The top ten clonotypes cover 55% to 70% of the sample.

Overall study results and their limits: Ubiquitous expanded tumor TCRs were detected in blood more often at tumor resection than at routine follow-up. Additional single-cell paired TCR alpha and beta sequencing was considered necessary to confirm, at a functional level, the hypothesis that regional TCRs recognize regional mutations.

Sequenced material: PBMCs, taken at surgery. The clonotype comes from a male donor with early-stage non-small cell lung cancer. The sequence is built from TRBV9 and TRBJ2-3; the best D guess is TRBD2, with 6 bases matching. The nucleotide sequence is TGTGCCAGCACCCGTGGAGGGCCGTCTCTGGATACGCAGTATTTT. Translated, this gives CASTRGGPSLDTQYF.